This T cell receptor beta chain was retrieved from a study of T cell responses to AZD1222 COVID-19 vaccine. The data were produced by immunoSEQ multiplex PCR, yet TCRdb's version contains in-frame clones alone and is incomplete. The sample shows around 120,000 clones, roughly 93% of them seen only once. Second-dose intervals near 4 or 12 weeks were combined. Study-wide findings and caveats: Among the donors, most were white British and more were female, and clonal diversity was possibly underestimated. Reportedly, nearly half the spike-specific TCRs target unmutated variant regions. All repertoire sampling was performed exclusively after the peak T cell response.

V was shortened by 0 bases and J by 4 bases, with 3 bases between the two germline ends. Looked up from germline, CDR1 is LGHDT and CDR2 is YNNKEL (reference sequence). This CDR3 is built from 12 residues. As concerns this clone: Its antigen is currently unknown.

This TCR was recovered from an adult who received the AZD1222 COVID-19 vaccine. The material was peripheral blood, obtained 28 days after the second AZD1222 dose. This chain links TRBV3-1 (or the pseudogene TRBV3-2) with TRBJ1-2, with D hard to call. The CDR3 loop is CASSQDSYGYTF. The DNA of the CDR3 is TGTGCCAGCAGCCAAGACAGCTATGGCTACACCTTC.